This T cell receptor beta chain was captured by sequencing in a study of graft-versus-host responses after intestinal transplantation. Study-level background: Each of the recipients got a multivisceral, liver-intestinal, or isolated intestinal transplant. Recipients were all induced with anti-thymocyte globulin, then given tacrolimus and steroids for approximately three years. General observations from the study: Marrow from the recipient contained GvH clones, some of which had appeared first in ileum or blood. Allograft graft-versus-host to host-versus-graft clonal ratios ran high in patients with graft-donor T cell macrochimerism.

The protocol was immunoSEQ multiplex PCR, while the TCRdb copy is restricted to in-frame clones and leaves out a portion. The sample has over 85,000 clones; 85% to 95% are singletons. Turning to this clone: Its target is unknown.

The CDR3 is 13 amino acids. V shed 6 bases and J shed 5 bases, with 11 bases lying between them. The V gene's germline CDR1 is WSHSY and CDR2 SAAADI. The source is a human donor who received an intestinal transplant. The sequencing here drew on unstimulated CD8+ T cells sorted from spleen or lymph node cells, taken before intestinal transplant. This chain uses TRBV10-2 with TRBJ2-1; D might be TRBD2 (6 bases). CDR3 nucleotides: TGCGCCAGCAGCGCGGGACTCAACAATGAGCAGTTCTTC. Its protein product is CASSAGLNNEQFF.